This TCR beta chain was documented in a study of OX40 agonist ivuxolimab in advanced cancers. Study summary: The patients' treatment was ivuxolimab, an agonistic anti-OX40 (CD134) antibody.

This table comes from immunoSEQ multiplex PCR, and its TCRdb copy is limited to in-frame clones, with some not included. The table records 40,000 or so clones, 80% of them present only once. Study-wide results and limits: Also present in some nonresponders was a low level of normalized T-cell clonal expansion. Dosing at 0.1 to 3.0 mg/kg was accompanied by clonal expansion of CD4+ and CD8+ blood T cells by week 6.

Remarks on this clone: The antigen remains undetermined.

The germline CDR1 and CDR2 sequences are LNHDA and SQIVND (reference sequence). Trimming removed 5 bases from V and 6 bases from J; junction bases left unmatched: 5. This CDR3 is 13 amino acids long. This chain links TRBV19 with TRBJ2-3; 7 bases map to TRBD2. Here the sequenced sample was CD4+ or CD8+ T cells sorted from blood, taken in a trial of the OX40 agonist ivuxolimab. The clonotype was recovered from an adult with an advanced solid tumor such as melanoma, head and neck, liver or kidney cancer. The CDR3 spells CASSSGRGDTQYF. CDR3 nucleotide sequence: TGTGCCAGTAGTTCGGGGCGGGGGGATACGCAGTATTTT.